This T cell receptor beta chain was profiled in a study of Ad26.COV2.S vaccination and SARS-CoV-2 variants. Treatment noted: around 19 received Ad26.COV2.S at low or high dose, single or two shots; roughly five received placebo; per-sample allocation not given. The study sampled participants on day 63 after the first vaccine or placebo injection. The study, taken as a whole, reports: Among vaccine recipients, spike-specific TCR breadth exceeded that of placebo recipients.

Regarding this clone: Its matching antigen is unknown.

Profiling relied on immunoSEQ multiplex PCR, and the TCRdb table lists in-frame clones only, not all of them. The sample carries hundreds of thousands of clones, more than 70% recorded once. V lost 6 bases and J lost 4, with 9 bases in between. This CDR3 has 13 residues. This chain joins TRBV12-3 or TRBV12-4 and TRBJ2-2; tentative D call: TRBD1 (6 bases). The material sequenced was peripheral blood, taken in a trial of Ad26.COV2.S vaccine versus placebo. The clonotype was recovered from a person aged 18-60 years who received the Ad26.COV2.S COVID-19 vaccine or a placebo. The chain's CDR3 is CASRAGVTGELFF. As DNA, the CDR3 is TGTGCCAGCAGGGCAGGGGTCACCGGGGAGCTGTTTTTT.